This T cell receptor beta chain was captured in a study of cytomegalovirus exposure and HLA in healthy donors. As for the donors, each was a healthy bone marrow donor. General study points: Later work found that TCR association rates differed between HLA loci; DRB1 had the most and HLA-C the fewest. Some highly shared sequence variants likely arose as a pipeline artifact.

Germline V gives CDR1 GTSNPN, CDR2 SVGIG (reference sequence). The CDR3 is 15 amino acids. V lost 2 bases, J lost 3 bases, and 2 bases stayed unmatched. Worth noting for this clone: Antigen: not known.

The PCR ran on 60 Vbeta and 13 Jbeta primers. The data were produced by immunoSEQ multiplex PCR, yet TCRdb's version contains in-frame clones alone and is incomplete. Among 100,000 to 120,000 clones listed, about 78% were seen once. The specimen was PBMCs. This TCR came from a man under 40 in good health and CMV-seronegative. The genes are TRBV30 and TRBJ2-3; 13 bases are a match to TRBD2. The CDR3 DNA is TGTGCCTGGAGTCGGACTAGCGGGAGAACAGATACGCAGTATTTT. Protein product: CAWSRTSGRTDTQYF.